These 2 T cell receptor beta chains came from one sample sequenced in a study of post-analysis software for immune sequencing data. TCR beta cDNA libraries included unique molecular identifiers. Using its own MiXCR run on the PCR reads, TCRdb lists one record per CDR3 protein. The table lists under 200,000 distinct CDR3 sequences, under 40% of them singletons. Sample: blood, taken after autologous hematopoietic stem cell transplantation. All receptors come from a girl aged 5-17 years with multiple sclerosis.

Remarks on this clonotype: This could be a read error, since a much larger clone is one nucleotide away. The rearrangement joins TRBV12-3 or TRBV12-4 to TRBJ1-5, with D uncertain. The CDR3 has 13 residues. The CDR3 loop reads CAGRGPPPEPQHF. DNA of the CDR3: TGTGCCGGCAGAGGCCCTCCTCCGGAGCCCCAGCATTTT.

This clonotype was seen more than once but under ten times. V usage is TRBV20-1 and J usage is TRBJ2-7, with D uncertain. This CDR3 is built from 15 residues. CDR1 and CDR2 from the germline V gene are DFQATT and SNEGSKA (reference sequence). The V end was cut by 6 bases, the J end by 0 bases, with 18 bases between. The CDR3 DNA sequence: TGCAGTGCCACGCCCGGGCAGAGGAGCTCCTACGAGCAGTACTTC. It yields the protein CSATPGQRSSYEQYF.